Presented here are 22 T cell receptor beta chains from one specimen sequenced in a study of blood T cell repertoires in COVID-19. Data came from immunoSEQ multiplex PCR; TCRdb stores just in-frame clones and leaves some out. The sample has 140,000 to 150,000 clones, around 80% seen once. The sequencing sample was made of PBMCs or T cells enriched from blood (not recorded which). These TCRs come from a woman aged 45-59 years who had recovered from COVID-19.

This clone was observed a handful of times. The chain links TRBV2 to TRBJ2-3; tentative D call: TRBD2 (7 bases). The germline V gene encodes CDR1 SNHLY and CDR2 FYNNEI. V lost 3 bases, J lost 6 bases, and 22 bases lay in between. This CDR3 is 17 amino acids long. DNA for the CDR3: TGTGCCAGCAGTGATCCCCGGCCGGCAGGGAGGGGGGATACGCAGTATTTT. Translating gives CASSDPRPAGRGDTQYF.

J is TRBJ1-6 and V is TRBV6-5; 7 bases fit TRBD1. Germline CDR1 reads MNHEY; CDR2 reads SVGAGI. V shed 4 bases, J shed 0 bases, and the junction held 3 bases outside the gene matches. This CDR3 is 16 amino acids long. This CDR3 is CASSFAGGSYNSPLHF. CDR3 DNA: TGTGCCAGCAGTTTCGCAGGGGGCTCCTATAATTCACCCCTCCACTTT.

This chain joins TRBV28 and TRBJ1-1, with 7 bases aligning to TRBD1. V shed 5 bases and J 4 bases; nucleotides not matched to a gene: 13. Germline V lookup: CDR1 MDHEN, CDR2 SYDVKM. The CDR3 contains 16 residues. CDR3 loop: CASSPGQAPPPTEAFF. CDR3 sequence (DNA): TGTGCCAGCAGTCCCGGACAGGCTCCCCCACCCACTGAAGCTTTCTTT.

CDR3 DNA: TGTGCCAGCAGTGACTCGGGGGGGCCCGATACGCAGTATTTT. Translation: CASSDSGGPDTQYF. The chain uses TRBV6-4 and TRBJ2-3; D is possibly TRBD2 (7 bases). CDR3 length: 14 amino acids. Trimming stripped 0 bases from V and 6 bases from J, with 10 bases between. CDR1 and CDR2 from the germline V gene are MRHNA and SNTAGT.

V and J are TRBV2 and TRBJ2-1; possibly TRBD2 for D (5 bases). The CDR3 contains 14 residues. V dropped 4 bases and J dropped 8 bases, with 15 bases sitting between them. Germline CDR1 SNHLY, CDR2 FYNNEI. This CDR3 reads CASSVEGLLDEQFF. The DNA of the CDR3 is TGTGCCAGCAGTGTTGAGGGTTTATTAGATGAGCAGTTCTTC.

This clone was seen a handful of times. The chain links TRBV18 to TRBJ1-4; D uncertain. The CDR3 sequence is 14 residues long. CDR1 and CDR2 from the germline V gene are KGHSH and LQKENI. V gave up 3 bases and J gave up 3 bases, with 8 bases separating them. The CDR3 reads CASSPLAANEKLFF. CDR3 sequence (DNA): TGTGCCAGCTCACCCTTGGCAGCTAATGAAAAACTGTTTTTT. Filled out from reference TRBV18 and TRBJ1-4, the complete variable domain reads NAGVMQNPRHLVRRRGQEARLRCSPMKGHSHVYWYRQLPEEGLKFMVYLQKENIIDESGMPKERFSAEFPKEGPSILRIQQVVRGDSAAYFCASSPLAANEKLFFGSGTQLSVL.

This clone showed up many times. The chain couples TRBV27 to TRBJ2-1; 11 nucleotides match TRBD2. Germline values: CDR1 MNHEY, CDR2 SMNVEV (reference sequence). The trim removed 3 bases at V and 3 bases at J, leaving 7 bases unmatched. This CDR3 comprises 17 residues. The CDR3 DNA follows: TGTGCCAGCAGTTTCTCCCCTAGCGGGGGGATCTACAATGAGCAGTTCTTC. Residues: CASSFSPSGGIYNEQFF.

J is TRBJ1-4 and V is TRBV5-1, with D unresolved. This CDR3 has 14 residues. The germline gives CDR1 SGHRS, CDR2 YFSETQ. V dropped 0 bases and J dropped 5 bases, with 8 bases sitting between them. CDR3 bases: TGCGCCAGCAGCTTGGAGACAAGGAATGAAAAACTGTTTTTT. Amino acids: CASSLETRNEKLFF.

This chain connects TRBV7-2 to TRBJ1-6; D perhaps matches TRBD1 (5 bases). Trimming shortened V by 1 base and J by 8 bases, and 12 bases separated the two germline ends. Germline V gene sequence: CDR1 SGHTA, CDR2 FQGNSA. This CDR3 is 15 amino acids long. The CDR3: CASSLDGRAYSPLHF. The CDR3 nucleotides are TGTGCCAGCAGCTTAGACGGCAGGGCGTATTCACCCCTCCACTTT.

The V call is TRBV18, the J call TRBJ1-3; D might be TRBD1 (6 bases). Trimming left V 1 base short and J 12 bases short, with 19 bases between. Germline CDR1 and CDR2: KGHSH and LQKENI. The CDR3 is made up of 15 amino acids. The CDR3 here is CASSPQGHSGKDIYF. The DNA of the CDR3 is TGTGCCAGCTCACCACAGGGACACTCTGGAAAGGACATATATTTT.

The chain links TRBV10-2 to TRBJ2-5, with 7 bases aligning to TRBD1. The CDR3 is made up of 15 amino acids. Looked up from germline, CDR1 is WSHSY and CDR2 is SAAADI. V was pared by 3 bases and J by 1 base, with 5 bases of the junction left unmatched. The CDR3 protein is CASSDYRGGQETQYF. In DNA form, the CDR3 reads TGCGCCAGCAGTGACTACAGGGGCGGCCAAGAGACCCAGTACTTC.

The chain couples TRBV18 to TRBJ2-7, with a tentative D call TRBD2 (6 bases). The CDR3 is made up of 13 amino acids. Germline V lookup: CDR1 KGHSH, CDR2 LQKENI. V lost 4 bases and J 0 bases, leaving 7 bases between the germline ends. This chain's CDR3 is CASSLGGSYEQYF. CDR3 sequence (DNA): TGTGCCAGCTCACTCGGGGGCTCCTACGAGCAGTACTTC.

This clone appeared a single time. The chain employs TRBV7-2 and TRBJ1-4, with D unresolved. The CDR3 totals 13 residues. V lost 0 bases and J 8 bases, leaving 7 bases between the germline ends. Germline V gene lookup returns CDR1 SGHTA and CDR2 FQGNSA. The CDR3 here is CASSLAVEEKLFF. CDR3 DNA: TGTGCCAGCAGCTTAGCAGTTGAGGAAAAACTGTTTTTT.

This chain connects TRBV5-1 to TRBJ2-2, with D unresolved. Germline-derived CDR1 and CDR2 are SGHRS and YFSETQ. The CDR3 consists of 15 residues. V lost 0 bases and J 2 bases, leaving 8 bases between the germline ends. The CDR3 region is CASSLATSNTGELFF. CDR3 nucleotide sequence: TGCGCCAGCAGCTTGGCGACAAGTAACACCGGGGAGCTGTTTTTT.

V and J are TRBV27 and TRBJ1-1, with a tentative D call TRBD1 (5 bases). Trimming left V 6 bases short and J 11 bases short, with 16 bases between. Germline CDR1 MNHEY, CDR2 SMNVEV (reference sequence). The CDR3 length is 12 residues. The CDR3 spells CASSRQGTAAFF. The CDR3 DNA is TGTGCCAGCAGCCGGCAGGGAACCGCGGCTTTCTTT.

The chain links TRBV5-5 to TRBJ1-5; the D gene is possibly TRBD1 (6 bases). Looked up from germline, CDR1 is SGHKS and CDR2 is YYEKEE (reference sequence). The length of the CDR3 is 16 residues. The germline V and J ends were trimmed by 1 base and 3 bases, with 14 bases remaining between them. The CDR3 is CASSLTGQGHNQPQHF. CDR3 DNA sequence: TGTGCCAGCAGCTTGACGGGACAAGGCCACAATCAGCCCCAGCATTTT.

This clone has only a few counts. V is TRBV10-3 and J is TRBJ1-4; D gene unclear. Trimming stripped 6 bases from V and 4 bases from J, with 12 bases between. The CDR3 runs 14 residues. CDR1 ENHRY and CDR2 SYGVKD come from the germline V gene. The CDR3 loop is CAISNPGSNEKLFF. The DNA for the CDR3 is TGTGCCATCAGCAACCCCGGGAGTAATGAAAAACTGTTTTTT.

The CDR3 spells CASSPDGNYGYTF. CDR3 bases: TGTGCCAGCAGCCCAGACGGTAACTATGGCTACACCTTC. This chain connects TRBV3-1 (or the pseudogene TRBV3-2) to TRBJ1-2; D not certain. The CDR3 has 13 residues. V was clipped by 4 bases and J by 1 base, with 7 bases between them. Germline V gene lookup returns CDR1 LGHDT and CDR2 YNNKEL (reference sequence).

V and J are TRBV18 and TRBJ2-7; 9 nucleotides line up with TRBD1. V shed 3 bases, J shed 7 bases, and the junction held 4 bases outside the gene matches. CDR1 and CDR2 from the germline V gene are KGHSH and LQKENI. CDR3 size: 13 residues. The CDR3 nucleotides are TGTGCCAGCTCACCGACAGGGGGAGGAGAGCAGTACTTC. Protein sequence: CASSPTGGGEQYF.

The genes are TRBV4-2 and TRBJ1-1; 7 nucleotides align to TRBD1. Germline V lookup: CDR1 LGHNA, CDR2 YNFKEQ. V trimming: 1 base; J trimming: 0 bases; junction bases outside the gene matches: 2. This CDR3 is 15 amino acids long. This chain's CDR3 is CASSQGDSMNTEAFF. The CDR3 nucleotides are TGTGCCAGCAGCCAAGGGGACAGTATGAACACTGAAGCTTTCTTT.

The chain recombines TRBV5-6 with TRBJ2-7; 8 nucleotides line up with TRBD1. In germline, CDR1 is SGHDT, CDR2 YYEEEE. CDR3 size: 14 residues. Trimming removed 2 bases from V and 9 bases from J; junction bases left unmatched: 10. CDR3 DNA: TGTGCCAGCAGCTTTGGTGCAGGGGGCTTCGCGCAGTACTTC. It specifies CASSFGAGGFAQYF.

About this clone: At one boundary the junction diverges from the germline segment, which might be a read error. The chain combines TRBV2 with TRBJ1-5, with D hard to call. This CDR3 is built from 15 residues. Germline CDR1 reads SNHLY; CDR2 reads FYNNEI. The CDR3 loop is CASIEEIYSNQPQHF. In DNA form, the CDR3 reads TGTGCCAGCATTGAAGAAATTTATAGCAATCAGCCCCAGCATTTT.